This is a list of T cell receptor beta chains from one sample in a study of blood T cell repertoires in COVID-19. Assay used: immunoSEQ multiplex PCR; TCRdb lists only in-frame clones, some missing. The sample shows 200,000 to 250,000 clones, about 83% of them seen only once. Sequenced: peripheral blood. The receptors come from a woman between 45 and 60 years old with acute or convalescent COVID-19. CDR3s leave out the opening cysteine and the closing phenylalanine or tryptophan.

v_call cdr3_aa
TRBV2 ASRPDTYGYT
TRBV28 ASSLYRDTL
TRBV4-1 ASSQTGWGYT
TRBV3-1/TRBV3-2 ASSQEASSGTGGWKTQY
TRBV2 ASSEAPSGTDTQY
TRBV7-2 ASSIRDEQF
TRBV5-6 ASSQQGMDGYT
TRBV7-2 ASSLARRRGTEAF
TRBV3-1/TRBV3-2 ASSQPSGGNEQF
TRBV11-2 ASSALTSGRKQF
TRBV7-7 ASSLASGGQETQY
TRBV27 ASRLIDRVDDGYT
TRBV2 ASDKVLSGNTIY
TRBV28 ASRIDNNEQY
TRBV6-1 ASSEFPDRQGLYSNQPQH
TRBV10-2 ASNAGQGHPGQF
TRBV3-1/TRBV3-2 ASTLGLNQETQY
TRBV5-1 ASSLDQPPSVTYEQY
TRBV28 ASSLAPGSPANEKLF
TRBV24-1 ATARGQGTYTEAF
TRBV7-2 ASSLGMWDRTDTQY
TRBV2 ASTRRQASTTDTQY
TRBV5-4 ASSPQAGRGETQY
TRBV9 ASSVEGRTQY
TRBV5-6 ASAGTGVETQY
TRBV28 ASSPQTSNTGELF
TRBV7-2 ASSSYTGSGNTIY
TRBV3-1/TRBV3-2 ASSQGMGARGYNEQF
TRBV6-5 ASSGLEAGELF
TRBV4-1 ASSKPDRAYEKLF
TRBV19 ASSIGGESYEQY
TRBV5-6 ASSLGHLANSPLH
TRBV4-1 ASSLGDRSTQPQH
TRBV29-1 SVEIQANYGYT
TRBV27 ASSLLARGNEKLF
TRBV5-1 ASSLEGDYNEQF
TRBV7-9 ASSFVQGARNTIY
TRBV3-1/TRBV3-2 ASTAWDRDKAF
TRBV25-1 ASSGGDKGTYEQY
TRBV27 ASSLAGGGQPQH
TRBV11-2 ASSLVRGRELF
TRBV4-1 ASSHFPGVFQETQY
TRBV7-2 ASIEGLAQETQY
TRBV18 ASSPPSRAEKLF
TRBV7-6 ASSRGGASSYEQY
TRBV12-3/TRBV12-4 ASSFGYEQY
TRBV6-6 ASSYSDSKLF
TRBV6-5 ASEGDSYYGYT
TRBV11-2 ASSLKGVSYEQY
TRBV10-1 ASSESFQGAVYEQY
TRBV3-1/TRBV3-2 ASSQGQGTARGYT
TRBV5-1 ASSITGTVSNQPQH
TRBV4-1 ASSQDTSSGNEQF
TRBV19 ASREQGSDQAF
TRBV7-2 ASSYFSGGARKLF
TRBV4-2 ASSQGTNYGYT